A selection of T cell receptor beta chains follows, all from one sample in a study of T cell responses to AZD1222 COVID-19 vaccine. TCRdb keeps only in-frame clones here, not all; method: immunoSEQ multiplex PCR. Of 40,000 to 55,000 clones listed, approximately 90% are singletons. The sample in question was peripheral blood, obtained 28 days after the second AZD1222 dose. The receptors shown here come from an adult who received the AZD1222 COVID-19 vaccine. Each CDR3 is given with its conserved first and last residue. A D gene is named only where the DNA matches it firmly. Clone size appears in some rows only: once, few, many, or a class for an expanded clone.

TRBJ1-2 TRBD1 . TRBV25-1 TGTGCCAGCAGTCCTGCCTGGGACAGATATGGCTACACCTTC CASSPAWDRYGYTF
TRBJ2-7 TRBD1 . TRBV5-4 TGTGCCAGCAGCAGCGGGACAGGGGGCTCCTACGAGCAGTACTTC CASSSGTGGSYEQYF
TRBJ1-1 TRBD1 once TRBV5-6 TGTGCCAGCAGCTCTACAGGGGAGGAGGTCACTGAAGCTTTCTTT CASSSTGEEVTEAFF
TRBJ1-1 . . TRBV3-1/TRBV3-2 TGTGCCAGCAGCCAAGCGAGGGTGCACACTGAAGCTTTCTTT CASSQARVHTEAFF
TRBJ1-4 . once TRBV5-6 TGTGCCAGCAGCTTGAATGGGTTGGCTAATGAAAAACTGTTTTTT CASSLNGLANEKLFF
TRBJ2-7 . . TRBV20-1 TGCAGTGCTGAAATTGACGAGCAGTACTTC CSAEIDEQYF
TRBJ2-7 . few TRBV6-5 TGTGCCAGCAATCCCGGCGGGATTGAAAAGCAGTACTTC CASNPGGIEKQYF
TRBJ1-2 . . TRBV6-1 TGTGCCAGCAGTGACCCTTACAGAACTGGCTACACCTTC CASSDPYRTGYTF
TRBJ2-2 TRBD1 . TRBV19 TGTGCCAGTAGTATACAGCCGGGACAGGGCAGGACCGGGGAGCTGTTTTTT CASSIQPGQGRTGELFF
TRBJ2-4 . . TRBV12-5 TGTGCTAGTGGTTTGACCCGCGGGGTAGCCAAAAACATTCAGTACTTC CASGLTRGVAKNIQYF
TRBJ1-1 . . TRBV20-1 TGCAGTGCGGACTTGAACACTGAAGCTTTCTTT CSADLNTEAFF
TRBJ2-7 TRBD1 . TRBV2 TGTGCCAGCAGTGAAGTCGACCGGGACAGGAGCTACGAGCAGTACTTC CASSEVDRDRSYEQYF
TRBJ2-1 TRBD2 . TRBV4-3 TGCGCCAGCAGCCAAGTGGCTAGCGGGAGGTCCCTATCTAAATACAATGAGCAGTTCTTC CASSQVASGRSLSKYNEQFF
TRBJ2-7 . . TRBV3-1/TRBV3-2 TGTGCCAGCAGCCCCCGACCGAGACCGTCCGGCTCCTACGAGCAGTACTTC CASSPRPRPSGSYEQYF
TRBJ1-3 . . TRBV28 TGTGCCAGCAGTTTAGAACAAAACTCTGGAAACACCATATATTTT CASSLEQNSGNTIYF
TRBJ2-1 . once TRBV2 TGTGCCAGCATGACTTTCCCTTTCGATGAGCAGTTCTTC CASMTFPFDEQFF
TRBJ2-6 . . TRBV7-8 TGTGCCAGCAGCTTACAGGGGCCTGGGGCCAACGTCCTGACTTTC CASSLQGPGANVLTF
TRBJ1-3 . . TRBV2 TGTGCCAGCAGCGGCGGAGCTCTCTCTGGAAACACCATATATTTT CASSGGALSGNTIYF
TRBJ1-2 . . TRBV10-3 TGTGCCATCAGTGTCAGGGAGACGTACACGGGCGGCTACACCTTC CAISVRETYTGGYTF
TRBJ1-1 . once TRBV7-9 TGTGCCAGCAGCCCCAGGTTGGGGTCAGAGAACACTGAAGCTTTCTTT CASSPRLGSENTEAFF
TRBJ1-3 . . TRBV9 TGTGCCAGCAGGGCCGGCAACTCTGGAAACACCATATATTTT CASRAGNSGNTIYF
TRBJ1-1 . few TRBV27 TGTGCCAGCAGTGAGGGGATTGGAGGCCAAGCTTTCTTT CASSEGIGGQAFF
TRBJ1-4 . . TRBV28 TGTGCCAGCAGTTTCCCTTTGGGACTTAATGAAAAACTGTTTTTT CASSFPLGLNEKLFF
TRBJ2-1 TRBD2 . TRBV5-1 TGCGCCAGCAGCTTGGTCCAGCGGGACGGTGAGCAGTTCTTC CASSLVQRDGEQFF
TRBJ2-1 TRBD2 . TRBV29-1 TGCAGCGTTGAAAGAGGTCTAGCGGGAAATGAGCAGTTCTTC CSVERGLAGNEQFF
TRBJ1-4 . . TRBV12-3/TRBV12-4 TGTGCCAGCAGAGAGACAGGAGATGAAAAACTGTTTTTT CASRETGDEKLFF
TRBJ2-7 . . TRBV11-3 TGTGCCAGCAGCTTAGACGAGGGAGGCGTTTCTACTGCAGCCTACGAGCAGTACTTC CASSLDEGGVSTAAYEQYF
TRBJ2-5 . . TRBV20-1 TGCACCGCAGGGTGGGGAGAGACCCAGTACTTC CTAGWGETQYF
TRBJ2-7 TRBD1 once TRBV11-2 TGTGCCAGCAGCTTCTGGACAGGAGGCGAGCAGTACTTC CASSFWTGGEQYF
TRBJ1-5 TRBD1 . TRBV12-5 TGTGCTAGTGGTATGGGACAGCCGTATAGCAATCAGCCCCAGCATTTT CASGMGQPYSNQPQHF
TRBJ2-1 TRBD2 . TRBV5-1 TGCGCCAGCAGCTTTCAGCGGGAGGGCTACAATGAGCAGTTCTTC CASSFQREGYNEQFF
TRBJ1-1 . few TRBV4-1 TGCGCCAGCAGCCCTACAATGAACACTGAAGCTTTCTTT CASSPTMNTEAFF
TRBJ1-1 . . TRBV29-1 TGCAGCGTTTCCGGGACTAAGATCGGGTACACTGAAGCTTTCTTT CSVSGTKIGYTEAFF
TRBJ2-1 . . TRBV4-3 TGCGCCAGCAGCCCGGAGGGGTACAATGAGCAGTTCTTC CASSPEGYNEQFF
TRBJ2-1 . . TRBV30 TGTGCCTGGAGGAGGCCCCAGAGGTATGAGCAGTTCTTC CAWRRPQRYEQFF
TRBJ1-4 TRBD1 . TRBV3-1/TRBV3-2 TGTGCCAGCAGCCCGGAGCGGGACAGGGGGCGTGATGAAAAACTGTTTTTT CASSPERDRGRDEKLFF
TRBJ2-1 . . TRBV5-4 TGTGCCAGCAGCTTTCCCATCGGGACCTCCTACAATGAGCAGTTCTTC CASSFPIGTSYNEQFF
TRBJ1-1 . . TRBV28 TGTGCCACCGGGCGACTTCCGGGGAACACTGAAGCTTTCTTT CATGRLPGNTEAFF